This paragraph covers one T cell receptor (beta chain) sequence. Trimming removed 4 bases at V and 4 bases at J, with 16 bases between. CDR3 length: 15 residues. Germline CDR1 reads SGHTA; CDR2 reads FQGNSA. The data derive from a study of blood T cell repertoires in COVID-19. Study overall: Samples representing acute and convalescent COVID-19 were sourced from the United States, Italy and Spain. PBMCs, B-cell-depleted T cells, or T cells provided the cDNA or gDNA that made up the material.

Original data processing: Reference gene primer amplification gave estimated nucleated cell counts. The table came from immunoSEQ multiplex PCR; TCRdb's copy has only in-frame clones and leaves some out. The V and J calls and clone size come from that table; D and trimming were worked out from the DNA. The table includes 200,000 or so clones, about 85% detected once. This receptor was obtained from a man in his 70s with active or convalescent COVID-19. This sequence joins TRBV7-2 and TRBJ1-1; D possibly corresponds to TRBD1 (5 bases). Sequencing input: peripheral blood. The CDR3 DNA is TGTGCCAGCAGCTCAAGTTTCCAGGGATCCACTGAAGCTTTCTTT. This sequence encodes CASSSSFQGSTEAFF.